This passage covers 5 T cell receptor beta chains from one sample sequenced in a study of blood T cell repertoires in COVID-19. TCRdb's table, derived via immunoSEQ multiplex PCR, lists solely in-frame clones and lacks some. Among 430,000 or so clones listed, roughly 90% were seen once. Material for sequencing was PBMCs or T cells enriched from blood (not recorded which). These receptors all come from a middle-aged woman who had recovered from COVID-19.

The chain links TRBV5-6 to TRBJ2-7; TRBD1 matches at 9 bases. Germline trimming cut 1 base from V and 3 bases from J; bases unmatched to any gene: 11. The CDR3 is 17 residues long. Germline CDR1 reads SGHDT; CDR2 reads YYEEEE. This CDR3 reads CASSLYNFGTGFYEQYF. Here the CDR3 DNA reads TGTGCCAGCAGCTTGTATAATTTTGGGACAGGGTTCTACGAGCAGTACTTC.

This clone came up once. V gene TRBV11-3 combines with J gene TRBJ1-1; D gene unclear. Germline CDR1 reads SGHNT; CDR2 reads YENEEA. Trimming shortened V by 4 bases and J by 0 bases, and 9 bases separated the two germline ends. CDR3 length: 14 residues. The CDR3 protein is CASSYSGVNTEAFF. DNA of the CDR3: TGTGCCAGCAGCTACTCGGGAGTGAACACTGAAGCTTTCTTT.

This clone was seen once. The chain combines TRBV5-1 with TRBJ2-7; TRBD2 is a possible D gene (6 bases). Germline V gene sequence: CDR1 SGHRS, CDR2 YFSETQ. CDR3 length: 15 amino acids. V lost 4 bases, J lost 0 bases, and 14 bases lay in between. This chain's CDR3 is CASSNGGRPSYEQYF. The CDR3 region has the DNA TGCGCCAGCAGCAATGGAGGGCGACCCTCCTACGAGCAGTACTTC.

V gene TRBV6-1 combines with J gene TRBJ2-2; 8 bases match TRBD2. This CDR3 comprises 14 residues. The V gene end was trimmed by 3 bases and the J gene end by 5 bases; junction bases not matched to a gene: 2. Germline loops: CDR1 MNHNS, CDR2 SASEGT. The CDR3: CASSDGTSTGELFF. The CDR3 DNA reads as TGTGCCAGCAGTGATGGGACTAGTACCGGGGAGCTGTTTTTT.

The chain employs TRBV19 and TRBJ1-1, with TRBD1 identical over 7 bases. V shed 6 bases and J 5 bases; nucleotides not matched to a gene: 6. Germline CDR1 reads LNHDA; CDR2 reads SQIVND (reference sequence). The CDR3 contains 13 residues. The CDR3 reads CASRRGRGTEAFF. DNA for the CDR3: TGTGCCAGTAGAAGGGGGCGCGGAACTGAAGCTTTCTTT.